The 10 T cell receptor beta chains in this list originate from one sample, sequenced in a study of OX40 agonist ivuxolimab in advanced cancers. Libraries were prepared by immunoSEQ multiplex PCR; TCRdb keeps only in-frame clonotypes and omits some of them. The top ten hold more than 9% of the sample, which has tens of thousands of clones, about 92% seen once. The starting material was CD4+ or CD8+ T cells sorted from blood, obtained in a trial of the OX40 agonist ivuxolimab. These receptors were taken from an adult with an advanced solid tumor such as melanoma, head and neck, liver or kidney cancer.

V is TRBV28 and J is TRBJ2-7; D is unclear. CDR1 MDHEN and CDR2 SYDVKM come from the germline V gene. CDR3 length equals 17 residues. Trimming stripped 5 bases from V and 0 bases from J, with 20 bases between. This CDR3 reads CASSLPLGGESSYEQYF. The CDR3 DNA follows: TGTGCCAGCAGTCTCCCCCTTGGCGGTGAGAGCTCCTACGAGCAGTACTTC.

The chain links TRBV15 to TRBJ1-5, with D possibly matching TRBD1 (5 bases). The CDR3 runs 17 residues. V was pared by 1 base and J by 6 bases, with 19 bases between. Germline values: CDR1 LNHNV, CDR2 YYDKDF (reference sequence). The CDR3 here is CATSRGRAQVEGQPQHF. CDR3 DNA: TGTGCCACCAGCAGAGGTCGTGCACAGGTAGAGGGTCAGCCCCAGCATTTT.

V usage is TRBV6-5 and J usage is TRBJ1-2; tentatively, D is TRBD1 (6 bases). In germline, CDR1 is MNHEY, CDR2 SVGAGI. V dropped 5 bases and J dropped 4 bases, with 17 bases sitting between them. This CDR3 has 15 residues. The DNA of the CDR3 is TGTGCCAGCAGTCCCCGGACAGTCTTTGTCTATGGCTACACCTTC. Encoded protein: CASSPRTVFVYGYTF.

V and J are TRBV7-8 and TRBJ2-2; TRBD1 or TRBD2 may be the D gene (5 bases each). The CDR3 runs 14 residues. The germline CDR1 and CDR2 sequences are SGHVS and FQNEAQ. Between the trimmed V and J ends, which lost 0 bases and 4 bases, there was a span of 6 bases. CDR3 in amino acids: CASSLAGTTGELFF. Written as DNA, the CDR3 is TGTGCCAGCAGCTTAGCGGGGACCACCGGGGAGCTGTTTTTT.

V is TRBV7-3 and J is TRBJ2-1; D tentatively fits TRBD1 or TRBD2 (6 bases each). The CDR3 is 13 residues long. In germline, CDR1 is SGHTA, CDR2 FQGTGA. V lost 0 bases to trimming and J lost 9 bases, with 9 bases between them. Here the CDR3 DNA reads TGTGCCAGCAGCTTAACGGGGGGCAGTGAGCAGTTCTTC. This encodes CASSLTGGSEQFF. Together with reference TRBV7-3 and TRBJ2-1, the CDR3 gives the full variable domain: GAGVSQTPSNKVTEKGKYVELRCDPISGHTALYWYRQSLGQGPEFLIYFQGTGAADDSGLPNDRFFAVRPEGSVSTLKIQRTERGDSAVYLCASSLTGGSEQFFGPGTRLTVL.

The chain employs TRBV2 and TRBJ1-3; D may be TRBD1 (5 bases). The germline gives CDR1 SNHLY, CDR2 FYNNEI. This CDR3 is 17 amino acids long. The V and J ends lost 4 bases and 2 bases respectively, with 18 bases between them. In DNA form, the CDR3 reads TGTGCCAGCAGTGTTGCAGGGTGGTTGAACGCTGGAAACACCATATATTTT. It codes for CASSVAGWLNAGNTIYF.

The chain has TRBV30 and TRBJ2-2, with 15 bases matching TRBD2. V shed 4 bases, J shed 5 bases, and the junction held 11 bases outside the gene matches. The V gene's germline CDR1 is GTSNPN and CDR2 SVGIG (reference sequence). The CDR3 has 18 residues. CDR3 nucleotides: TGTGCCTGGAACGGCCTCGGACTAGCGGGAGGGCAGACCGGGGAGCTGTTTTTT. It translates to CAWNGLGLAGGQTGELFF.

The V gene is TRBV9, the J gene TRBJ1-3; TRBD1 agrees at 8 bases. Germline CDR1 reads SGDLS; CDR2 reads YYNGEE. This CDR3 has 15 amino acids. With V trimmed by 2 bases and J by 11 bases, 12 bases remained unmatched. The CDR3 region has the DNA TGTGCCAGCAGCGTCAACCAGGGGGCTAGGGACGCCATATATTTT. Protein: CASSVNQGARDAIYF.

V usage is TRBV6-6 and J usage is TRBJ1-1; D is ambiguous. V lost 3 bases to trimming and J lost 1 base, with 9 bases between them. The CDR3 loop spans 14 amino acids. The germline gives CDR1 MNHNY, CDR2 SVGAGI (reference sequence). CDR3 DNA sequence: TGTGCCAGCAGTTATCAACATAGGAACACTGAAGCTTTCTTT. Translated: CASSYQHRNTEAFF.

The V gene is TRBV5-6, the J gene TRBJ2-7, with no clear D. Germline V gives CDR1 SGHDT, CDR2 YYEEEE. Trimming removed 2 bases from V and 5 bases from J, with 11 bases in between. There are 13 residues in the CDR3. Here the CDR3 DNA reads TGTGCCAGCAGCTTTGGCACCGGCCACGAGCAGTACGTC. It encodes CASSFGTGHEQYV.